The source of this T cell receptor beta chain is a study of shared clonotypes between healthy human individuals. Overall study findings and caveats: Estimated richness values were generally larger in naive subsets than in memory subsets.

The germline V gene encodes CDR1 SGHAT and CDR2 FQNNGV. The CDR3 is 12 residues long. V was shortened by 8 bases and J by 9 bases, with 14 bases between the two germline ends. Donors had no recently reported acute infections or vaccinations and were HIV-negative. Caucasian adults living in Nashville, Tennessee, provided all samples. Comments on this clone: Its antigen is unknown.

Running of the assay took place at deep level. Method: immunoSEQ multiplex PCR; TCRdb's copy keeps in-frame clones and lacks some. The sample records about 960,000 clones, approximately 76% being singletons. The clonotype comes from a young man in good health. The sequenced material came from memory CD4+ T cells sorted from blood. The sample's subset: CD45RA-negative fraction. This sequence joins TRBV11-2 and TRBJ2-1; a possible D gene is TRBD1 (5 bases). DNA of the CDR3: TGTGCCAGCGTAGCTTCTAGGGGTGAGCAGTTCTTC. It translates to CASVASRGEQFF.